The 4 T cell receptor beta chains listed next were all sequenced from one sample in a study of post-analysis software for immune sequencing data. Study observations and caveats: Included in a set of a handful of TRBV segments more frequent in patients than controls were TRBV5-6, TRBV5-1 and TRBV20-1.

Unique molecular identifiers had been added to the TCR beta cDNA libraries. One entry per CDR3 protein, called by TCRdb with MiXCR from the PCR reads. The sample has fewer than 900,000 distinct CDR3 sequences, more than 45% seen once. Their cognate antigens are unknown. The sample taken for sequencing was blood. The receptor source for this set is a girl aged 5 to 17 with multiple sclerosis.

Of note for this clonotype: An end of the junction does not agree with germline; a read error may underlie this. The chain links TRBV6-2 or TRBV6-3 to TRBJ2-1; TRBD2 matches 8 bases. Looked up from germline, CDR1 is MNHEY and CDR2 is SVGEGT. The CDR3 sequence is 15 residues long. The CDR3 sequence is CASSYGGLGVNEQFF. As DNA, the CDR3 is TGTGCCAGTAGTTACGGGGGACTAGGGGTCAATGAGCAGTTCTTC.

This rearrangement joins TRBV15 to TRBJ2-7; D may be TRBD2 (5 bases). The DNA end lines up better with TRBJ2-5; the J call may be wrong. This CDR3 is built from 13 residues. Per the germline V gene, CDR1 is LNHNV and CDR2 is YYDKDF (reference sequence). The CDR3 region is CATSLEELKTQYF. The CDR3 DNA is TGTGCCACCAGCTTGGAGGAGCTAAAGACCCAGTACTTC.

The chain uses TRBV12-3 or TRBV12-4 and TRBJ2-5, with D unresolved. The CDR3 contains 12 residues. V lost 5 bases and J lost 7, with 11 bases in between. CDR3 amino acids: CASSDEPGTQYF. The CDR3 DNA reads TGTGCCAGCAGTGACGAGCCGGGGACCCAGTACTTC.

The V and J genes are TRBV20-1 and TRBJ2-1, with 16 nucleotides matching TRBD2. The CDR3 covers 19 residues. Germline trimming cut 6 bases from V and 0 bases from J; bases unmatched to any gene: 11. CDR1 and CDR2 from the germline V gene are DFQATT and SNEGSKA (reference sequence). Written as DNA, the CDR3 is TGCAGTGCGCCGGGGGGGACTAGCGGGAGGGCCAGCTCCTACAATGAGCAGTTCTTC. The encoded protein is CSAPGGTSGRASSYNEQFF.